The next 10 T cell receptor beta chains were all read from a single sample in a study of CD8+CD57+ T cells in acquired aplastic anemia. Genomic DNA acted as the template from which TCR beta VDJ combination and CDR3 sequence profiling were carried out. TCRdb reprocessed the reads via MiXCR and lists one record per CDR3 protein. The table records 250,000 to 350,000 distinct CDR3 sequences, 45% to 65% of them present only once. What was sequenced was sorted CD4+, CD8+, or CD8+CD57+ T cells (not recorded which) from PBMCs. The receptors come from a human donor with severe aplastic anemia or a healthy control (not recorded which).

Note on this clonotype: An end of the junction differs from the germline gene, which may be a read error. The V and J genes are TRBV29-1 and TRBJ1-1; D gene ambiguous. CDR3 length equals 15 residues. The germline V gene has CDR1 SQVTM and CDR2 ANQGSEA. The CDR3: CSVAGTDGGYAEAFF. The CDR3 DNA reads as TGCAGCGTTGCCGGAACAGATGGTGGGTACGCTGAAGCCTTCTTT.

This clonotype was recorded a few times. This chain's CDR3 is CSLRTVTEAFF. As DNA, the CDR3 is TGCAGCCTCAGAACCGTCACTGAAGCTTTCTTT. The rearrangement links TRBV29-1 to TRBJ1-1; D call uncertain. In germline, CDR1 is SQVTM, CDR2 ANQGSEA. The CDR3 spans 11 residues. The V and J ends lost 8 bases and 4 bases respectively, with 11 bases between them.

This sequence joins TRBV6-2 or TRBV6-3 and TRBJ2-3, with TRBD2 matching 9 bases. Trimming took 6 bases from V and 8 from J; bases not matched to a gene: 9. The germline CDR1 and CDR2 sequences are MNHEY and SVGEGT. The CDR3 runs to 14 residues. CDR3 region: CASRQQRGAATQYF. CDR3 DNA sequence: TGTGCCAGCAGGCAACAGCGGGGGGCGGCTACGCAGTATTTT.

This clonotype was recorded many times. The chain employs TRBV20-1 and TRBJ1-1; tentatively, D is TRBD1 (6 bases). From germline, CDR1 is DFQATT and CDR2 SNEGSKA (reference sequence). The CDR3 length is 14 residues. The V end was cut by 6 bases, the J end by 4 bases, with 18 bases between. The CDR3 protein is CSAFYTGSSTEAFF. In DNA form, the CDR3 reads TGCAGTGCCTTTTATACAGGGTCAAGCACTGAAGCTTTCTTT.

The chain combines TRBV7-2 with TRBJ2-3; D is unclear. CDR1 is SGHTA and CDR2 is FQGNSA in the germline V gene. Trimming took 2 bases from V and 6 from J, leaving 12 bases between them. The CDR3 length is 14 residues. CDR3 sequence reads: CASSLKSRSDTQYF. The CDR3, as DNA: TGTGCCAGCAGCTTAAAATCACGGTCGGATACGCAGTATTTT.

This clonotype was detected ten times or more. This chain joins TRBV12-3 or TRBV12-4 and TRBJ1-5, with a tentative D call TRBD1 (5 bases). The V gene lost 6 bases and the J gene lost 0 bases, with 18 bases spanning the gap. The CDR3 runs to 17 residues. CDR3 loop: CASSVRGATFSNQPQHF. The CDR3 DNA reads TGTGCCAGCAGCGTGCGAGGGGCTACTTTTAGCAATCAGCCCCAGCATTTT.

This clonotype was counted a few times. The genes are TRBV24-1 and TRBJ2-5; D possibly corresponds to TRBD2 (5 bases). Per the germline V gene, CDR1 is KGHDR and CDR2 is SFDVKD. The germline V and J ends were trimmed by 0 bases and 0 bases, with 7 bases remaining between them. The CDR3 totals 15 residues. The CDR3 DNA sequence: TGTGCCACCAGTGATTTGCGAGGGAACCAAGAGACCCAGTACTTC. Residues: CATSDLRGNQETQYF.

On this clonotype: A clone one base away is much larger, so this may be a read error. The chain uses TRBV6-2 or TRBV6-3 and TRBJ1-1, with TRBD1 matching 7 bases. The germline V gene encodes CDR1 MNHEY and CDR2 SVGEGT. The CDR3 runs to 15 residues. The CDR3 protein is CVSSVYRGGHTEAFF. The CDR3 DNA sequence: TGTGTCAGCAGTGTGTACAGGGGAGGGCACACTGAAGCTTTCTTT.

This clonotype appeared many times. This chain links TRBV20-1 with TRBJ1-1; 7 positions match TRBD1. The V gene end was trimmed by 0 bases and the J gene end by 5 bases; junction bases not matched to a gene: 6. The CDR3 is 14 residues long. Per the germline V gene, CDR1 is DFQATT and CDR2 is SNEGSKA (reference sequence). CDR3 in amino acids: CSARDAAGGTEAFF. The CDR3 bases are TGCAGTGCTAGAGATGCGGCAGGGGGAACTGAAGCTTTCTTT.

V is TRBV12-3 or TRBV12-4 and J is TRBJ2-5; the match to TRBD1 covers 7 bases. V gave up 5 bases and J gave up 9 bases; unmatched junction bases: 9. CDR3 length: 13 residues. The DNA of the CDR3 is TGTGCCAGCAGTAGCAAACAGGGACAGCCCCAGTACTTC. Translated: CASSSKQGQPQYF.